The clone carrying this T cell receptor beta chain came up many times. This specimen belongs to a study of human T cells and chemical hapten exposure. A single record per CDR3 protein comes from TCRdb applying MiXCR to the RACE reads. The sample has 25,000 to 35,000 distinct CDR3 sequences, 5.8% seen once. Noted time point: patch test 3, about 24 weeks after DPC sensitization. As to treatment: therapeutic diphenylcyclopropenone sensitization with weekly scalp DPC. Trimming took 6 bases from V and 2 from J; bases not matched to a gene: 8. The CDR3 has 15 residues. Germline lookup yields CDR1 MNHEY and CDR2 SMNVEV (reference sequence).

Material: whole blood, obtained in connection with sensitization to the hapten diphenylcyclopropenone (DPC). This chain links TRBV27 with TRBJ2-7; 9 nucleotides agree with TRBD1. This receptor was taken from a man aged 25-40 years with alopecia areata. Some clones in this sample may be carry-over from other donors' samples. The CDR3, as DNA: TGTGCCAGCAGACCCACAGGGGGCGCCACCTACGAGCAGTACTTC. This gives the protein CASRPTGGATYEQYF.